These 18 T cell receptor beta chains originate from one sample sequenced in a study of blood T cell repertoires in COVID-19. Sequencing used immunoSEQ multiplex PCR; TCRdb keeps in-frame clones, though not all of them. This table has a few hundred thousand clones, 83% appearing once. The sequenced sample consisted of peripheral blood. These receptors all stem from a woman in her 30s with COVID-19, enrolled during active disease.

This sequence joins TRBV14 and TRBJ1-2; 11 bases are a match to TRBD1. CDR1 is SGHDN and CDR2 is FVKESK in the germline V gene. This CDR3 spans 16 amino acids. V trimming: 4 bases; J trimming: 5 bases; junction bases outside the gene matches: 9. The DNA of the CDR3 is TGTGCCAGCAGCCCGGACAGGGGGCGCGTTCTTTATGGCTACACCTTC. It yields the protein CASSPDRGRVLYGYTF.

CDR3 sequence reads: CASSYGAETGTYEQYF. As DNA, the CDR3 is TGTGCCAGCAGTTACGGGGCCGAGACAGGGACCTACGAGCAGTACTTC. V is TRBV6-5 and J is TRBJ2-7; 7 positions agree with TRBD1. CDR3 size: 16 residues. Trimming removed 2 bases from V and 2 bases from J; junction bases left unmatched: 9. Germline loops: CDR1 MNHEY, CDR2 SVGAGI.

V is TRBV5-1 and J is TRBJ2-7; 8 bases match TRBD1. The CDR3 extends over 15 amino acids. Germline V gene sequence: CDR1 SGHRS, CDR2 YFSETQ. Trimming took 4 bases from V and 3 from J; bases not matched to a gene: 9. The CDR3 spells CASSTGQGRFYEQYF. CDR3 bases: TGCGCCAGCAGCACAGGACAGGGCCGGTTCTACGAGCAGTACTTC.

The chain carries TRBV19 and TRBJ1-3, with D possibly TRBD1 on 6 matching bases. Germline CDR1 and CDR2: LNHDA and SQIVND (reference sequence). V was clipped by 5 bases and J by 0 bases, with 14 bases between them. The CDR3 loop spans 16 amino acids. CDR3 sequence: CASSGRTGFSGNTIYF. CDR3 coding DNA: TGTGCCAGTAGTGGTCGAACAGGGTTCTCTGGAAACACCATATATTTT.

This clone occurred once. The CDR3 is CASSYGQGQETQYF. The CDR3 region has the DNA TGTGCCAGCAGCTATGGACAGGGGCAAGAGACCCAGTACTTC. The gene calls are TRBV5-4 and TRBJ2-5; 9 bases are a match to TRBD1. The ends lost 3 bases at V and 2 bases at J; junction bases unmatched: 2. This CDR3 has 14 residues. The V gene's germline CDR1 is SGHNT and CDR2 YYREEE (reference sequence).

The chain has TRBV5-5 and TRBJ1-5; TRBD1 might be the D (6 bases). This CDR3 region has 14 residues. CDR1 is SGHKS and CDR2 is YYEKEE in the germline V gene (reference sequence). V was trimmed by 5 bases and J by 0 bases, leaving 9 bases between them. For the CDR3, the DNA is TGTGCCAGCAGTCGGACAGATAGCAATCAGCCCCAGCATTTT. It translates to CASSRTDSNQPQHF.

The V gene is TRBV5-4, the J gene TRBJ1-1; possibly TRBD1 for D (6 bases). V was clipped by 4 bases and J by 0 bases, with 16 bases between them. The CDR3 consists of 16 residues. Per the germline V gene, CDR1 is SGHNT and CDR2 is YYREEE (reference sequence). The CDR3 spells CASSQGSIGVNTEAFF. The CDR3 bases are TGTGCCAGCAGCCAGGGGAGTATCGGGGTGAACACTGAAGCTTTCTTT.

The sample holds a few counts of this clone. CDR3 protein: CASSQVLGDNYGYTF. The CDR3 coding sequence is TGTGCCAGCAGCCAAGTACTGGGAGATAACTATGGCTACACCTTC. V gene TRBV3-1 (or the pseudogene TRBV3-2) combines with J gene TRBJ1-2, with unresolved D. The germline gives CDR1 LGHDT, CDR2 YNNKEL (reference sequence). Trimming cost V 1 base and J 1 base, with 10 bases left between them. The CDR3 contains 15 residues.

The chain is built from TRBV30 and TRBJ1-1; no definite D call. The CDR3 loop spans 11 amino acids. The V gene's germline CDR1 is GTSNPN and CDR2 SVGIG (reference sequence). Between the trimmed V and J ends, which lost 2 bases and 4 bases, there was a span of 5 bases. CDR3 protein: CAWSRGTEAFF. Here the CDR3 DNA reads TGTGCCTGGAGTCGGGGCACTGAAGCTTTCTTT.

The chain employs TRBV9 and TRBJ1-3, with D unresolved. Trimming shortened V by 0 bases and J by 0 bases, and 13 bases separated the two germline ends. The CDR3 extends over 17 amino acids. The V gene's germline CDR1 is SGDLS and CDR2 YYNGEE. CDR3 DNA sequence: TGTGCCAGCAGCGTAGATTCCGCGGAGAGCTCTGGAAACACCATATATTTT. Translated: CASSVDSAESSGNTIYF.

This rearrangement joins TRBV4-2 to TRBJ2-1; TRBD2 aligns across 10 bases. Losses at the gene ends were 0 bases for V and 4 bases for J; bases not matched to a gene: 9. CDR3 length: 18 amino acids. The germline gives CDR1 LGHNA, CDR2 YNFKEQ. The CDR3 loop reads CASSQDQSSGSFYNEQFF. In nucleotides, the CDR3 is TGTGCCAGCAGCCAAGATCAGTCTAGCGGGAGCTTTTACAATGAGCAGTTCTTC.

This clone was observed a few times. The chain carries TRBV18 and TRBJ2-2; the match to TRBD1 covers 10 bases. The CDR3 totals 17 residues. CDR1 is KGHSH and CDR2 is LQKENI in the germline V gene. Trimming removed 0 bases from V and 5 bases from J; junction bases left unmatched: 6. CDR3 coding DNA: TGTGCCAGCTCACCACCGAGACAGGGGGCAGCAACCGGGGAGCTGTTTTTT. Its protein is CASSPPRQGAATGELFF.

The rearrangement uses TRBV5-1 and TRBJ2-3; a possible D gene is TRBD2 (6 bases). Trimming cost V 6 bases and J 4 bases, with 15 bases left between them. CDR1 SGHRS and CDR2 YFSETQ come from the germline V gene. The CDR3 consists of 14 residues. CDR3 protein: CASTVGGPPDTQYF. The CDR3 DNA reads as TGCGCCAGCACCGTGGGAGGCCCCCCAGATACGCAGTATTTT.

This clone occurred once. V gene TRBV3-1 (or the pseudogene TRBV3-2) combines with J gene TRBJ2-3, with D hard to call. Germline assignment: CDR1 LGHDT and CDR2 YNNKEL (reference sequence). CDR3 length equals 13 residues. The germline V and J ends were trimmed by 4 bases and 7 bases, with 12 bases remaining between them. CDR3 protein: CASSLRLAHTQYF. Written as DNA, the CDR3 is TGTGCCAGCAGCCTCCGACTGGCCCATACGCAGTATTTT.

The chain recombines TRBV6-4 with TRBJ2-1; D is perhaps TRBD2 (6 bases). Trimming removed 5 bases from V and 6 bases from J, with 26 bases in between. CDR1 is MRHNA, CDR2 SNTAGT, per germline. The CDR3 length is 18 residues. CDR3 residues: CASSRAGTGTSSPNEQFF. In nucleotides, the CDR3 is TGTGCCAGCAGTAGGGCAGGGACCGGGACTTCCTCACCCAATGAGCAGTTCTTC.

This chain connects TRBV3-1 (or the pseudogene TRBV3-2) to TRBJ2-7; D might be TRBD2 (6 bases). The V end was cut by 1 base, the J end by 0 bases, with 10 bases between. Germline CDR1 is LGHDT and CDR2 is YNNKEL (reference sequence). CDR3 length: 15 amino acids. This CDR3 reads CASSQGGTGSYEQYF. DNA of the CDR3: TGTGCCAGCAGCCAAGGCGGGACGGGCTCCTACGAGCAGTACTTC.

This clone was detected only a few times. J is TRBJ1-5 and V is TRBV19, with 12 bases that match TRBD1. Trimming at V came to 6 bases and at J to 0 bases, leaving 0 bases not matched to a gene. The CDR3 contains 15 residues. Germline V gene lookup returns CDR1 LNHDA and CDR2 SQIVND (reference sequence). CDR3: CASRGQGASNQPQHF. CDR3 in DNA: TGTGCCAGTAGGGGACAGGGGGCTAGCAATCAGCCCCAGCATTTT.

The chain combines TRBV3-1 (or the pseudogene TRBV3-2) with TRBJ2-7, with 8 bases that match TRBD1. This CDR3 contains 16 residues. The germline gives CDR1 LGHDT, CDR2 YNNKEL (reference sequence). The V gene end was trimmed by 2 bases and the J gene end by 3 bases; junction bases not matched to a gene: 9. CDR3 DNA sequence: TGTGCCAGCAGCCAACTCAGGGCGACAGGGGACTACGAGCAGTACTTC. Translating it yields CASSQLRATGDYEQYF.